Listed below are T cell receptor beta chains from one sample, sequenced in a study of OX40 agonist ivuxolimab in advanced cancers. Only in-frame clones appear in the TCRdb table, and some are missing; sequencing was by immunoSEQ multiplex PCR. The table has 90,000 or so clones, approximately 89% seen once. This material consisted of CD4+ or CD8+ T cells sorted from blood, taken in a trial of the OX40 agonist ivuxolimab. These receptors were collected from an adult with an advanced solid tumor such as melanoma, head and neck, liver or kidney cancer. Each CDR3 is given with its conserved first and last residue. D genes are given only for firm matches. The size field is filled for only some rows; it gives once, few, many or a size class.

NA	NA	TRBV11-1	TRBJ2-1	TGTGCCAGCAGCCCCCACGAGCAGGGATTTGATGAGCAGTTCTTC	CASSPHEQGFDEQFF
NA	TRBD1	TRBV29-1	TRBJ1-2	TGCAGCGTTGGGACAGGGGGTCACTATGGCTACACCTTC	CSVGTGGHYGYTF
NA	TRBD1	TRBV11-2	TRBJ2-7	TGTGCCAGCAGCCCAAAGGGGACAGGGTACTACGAGCAGTACTTC	CASSPKGTGYYEQYF
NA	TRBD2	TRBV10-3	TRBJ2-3	TGTGCCATCTCGCGCGGGAGGGGCACAGATACGCAGTATTTT	CAISRGRGTDTQYF
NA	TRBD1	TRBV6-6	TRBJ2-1	TGTGCCAGCAGACTCGGGACAGGTCACAATGAGCAGTTCTTC	CASRLGTGHNEQFF
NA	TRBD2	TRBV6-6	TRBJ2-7	TGTGCCAGCGGGCCCCCCACTAGCGGGAGGGGTGAGCAGTACTTC	CASGPPTSGRGEQYF
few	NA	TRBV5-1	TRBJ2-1	TGCGCCAGCAGCTCCACATTCCAGGGCTCCTACAATGAGCAGTTCTTC	CASSSTFQGSYNEQFF
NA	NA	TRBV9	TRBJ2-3	TGTGCCAGCAGCGTAGGACAGAGCACAGATACGCAGTATTTT	CASSVGQSTDTQYF
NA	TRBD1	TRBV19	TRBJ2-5	TGTGCCAGTGCTTACCACAGGGGAGAGACCCAGTACTTC	CASAYHRGETQYF
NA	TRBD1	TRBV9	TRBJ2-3	TGTGCCAGCAGCGCCAGAGGTGGACAGGGTGGCACAGATACGCAGTATTTT	CASSARGGQGGTDTQYF
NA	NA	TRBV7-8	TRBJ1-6	TGTGCCAGCAGCTTAGCGGAGATAACGGGGGCCCTCCACTTT	CASSLAEITGALHF
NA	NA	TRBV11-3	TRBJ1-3	TGTGCCAGCAGCAATTCGGTGGGCAACTCTGGAAACACCATATATTTT	CASSNSVGNSGNTIYF
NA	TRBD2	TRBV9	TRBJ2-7	TGTGCCAGCAGCGTAGTGGCAGCGGGGCCCTCCTACGAGCAGTACTTC	CASSVVAAGPSYEQYF
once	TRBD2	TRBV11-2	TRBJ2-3	TGTGCCAGCAACAAGCGGGAGGGGTGGGATACGCAGTATTTT	CASNKREGWDTQYF
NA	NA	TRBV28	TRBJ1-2	TGTGCCAGCAATCTGCTAGGACAAACCACGCTCTATGGCTACACCTTC	CASNLLGQTTLYGYTF
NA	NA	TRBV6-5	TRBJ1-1	TGTGCCAGCAGTCGTTCCGTGAACACTGAAGCTTTCTTT	CASSRSVNTEAFF
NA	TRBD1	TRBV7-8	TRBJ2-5	TGTGCCAGCAGCTTAGGGATACAGGGGGCGGAGACCCAGTACTTC	CASSLGIQGAETQYF
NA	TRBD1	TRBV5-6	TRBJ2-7	TGTGCCAGCAACAGACAGGGGGTAACCTACGAGCAGTACTTC	CASNRQGVTYEQYF
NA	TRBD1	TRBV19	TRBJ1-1	TGTGCCAGTAGTAAGGACAGGGATACTGAAGCTTTCTTT	CASSKDRDTEAFF
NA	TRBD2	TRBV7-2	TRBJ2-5	TGTGCCAGCAGCATTAGCGGGGGGGACCAAGAGACCCAGTACTTC	CASSISGGDQETQYF
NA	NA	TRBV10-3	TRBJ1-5	TGTGCCATCAGTGATGCAGATCAGCCCCAGCATTTT	CAISDADQPQHF
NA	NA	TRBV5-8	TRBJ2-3	TGTGCCAGCAGCTTGTCTGGGACCGTCACAGATACGCAGTATTTT	CASSLSGTVTDTQYF
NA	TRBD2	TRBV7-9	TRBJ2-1	TGTGCCAGCAGCTTAACACTAGCGGGCGACGAGCAGTTCTTC	CASSLTLAGDEQFF
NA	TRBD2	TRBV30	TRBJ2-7	TGTGCCTCCCGACTAGCGGGATCACCTTACGAGCAGTACTTC	CASRLAGSPYEQYF
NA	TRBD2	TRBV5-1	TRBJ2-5	TGCGCCAGCAGCTTGACTAGCGGGAGTGCAGAGACCCAGTACTTC	CASSLTSGSAETQYF
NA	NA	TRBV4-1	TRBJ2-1	TGCGCCAGCAGCCAAGCCGGGACCCTACTACTACTAGACAATGAGCAGTTCTTC	CASSQAGTLLLLDNEQFF
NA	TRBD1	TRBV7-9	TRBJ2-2	TGTGCCAGCAGCCTTAGGGAGGACAGGGGCTCTGGGGAGCTGTTTTTT	CASSLREDRGSGELFF
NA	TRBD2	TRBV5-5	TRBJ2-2	TGTGCCAGCAGTTGGGAGGGCACCGGGGAGCTGTTTTTT	CASSWEGTGELFF
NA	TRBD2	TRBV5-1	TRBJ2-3	TGCGCCAGCAGCTCCGGACTAGCGGGAGGCCTAATTGTGTCTTCAGATACGCAGTATTTT	CASSSGLAGGLIVSSDTQYF
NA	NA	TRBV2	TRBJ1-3	TGTGCCAGCAGTGAAAGCCCAGCCCCTGGAAACACCATATATTTT	CASSESPAPGNTIYF
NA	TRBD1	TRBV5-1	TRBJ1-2	TGCGCCAGCAGCTCTGGGACAGGGCCCGCGGACTATGGCTACACCTTC	CASSSGTGPADYGYTF
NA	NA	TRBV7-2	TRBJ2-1	TGTGCCAGCAGCTTAGCCGGAGCCAGACCGCAGGCGGTAATCAATGAGCAGTTCTTC	CASSLAGARPQAVINEQFF
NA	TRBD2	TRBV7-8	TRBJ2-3	TGTGCCAGCAGCTTCCGGAGACTAGCGGGAGGGCGTGGAGATACGCAGTATTTT	CASSFRRLAGGRGDTQYF
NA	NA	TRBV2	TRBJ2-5	TGTGCCAGCAGCCGACGGTGGCTATCCCAAGAGACCCAGTACTTC	CASSRRWLSQETQYF
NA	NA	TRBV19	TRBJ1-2	TGTGCCAGTAGTATGGACCGTAGAGATGGCTACACCTTC	CASSMDRRDGYTF
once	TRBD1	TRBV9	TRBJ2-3	TGTGCCAGCAGCGTCCGGGACAGCGTTTTTCTCACAGATACGCAGTATTTT	CASSVRDSVFLTDTQYF
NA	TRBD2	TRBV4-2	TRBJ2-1	TGTGCCAGCAGCCCGACTAGCGGGGGGACCTACAATGAGCAGTTCTTC	CASSPTSGGTYNEQFF
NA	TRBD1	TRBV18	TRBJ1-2	TGTGCCAGCTCACCGTCGGGACAGGGGGGGAACTATGGCTACACCTTC	CASSPSGQGGNYGYTF
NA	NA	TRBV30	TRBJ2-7	TGTGCCTGGAGTGTACTGGAGCTTGGGGCCGAGCAGTACTTC	CAWSVLELGAEQYF
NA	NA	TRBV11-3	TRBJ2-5	TGTGCCAGCAGCTTAAACCTGTTCCGGGTTGGAGAGACCCAGTACTTC	CASSLNLFRVGETQYF
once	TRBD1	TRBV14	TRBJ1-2	TGTGCCAGCAGCCAAGGGGGACAGATCTATGGCTACACCTTC	CASSQGGQIYGYTF
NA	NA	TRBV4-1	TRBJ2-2	TGCGCCAGCAGCCAAGTCAGGAGCAGAGCGAACACCGGGGAGCTGTTTTTT	CASSQVRSRANTGELFF
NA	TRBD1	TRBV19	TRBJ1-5	TGTGCCAGTAGTATAACAGGGGGCGGTCAGCCCCAGCATTTT	CASSITGGGQPQHF